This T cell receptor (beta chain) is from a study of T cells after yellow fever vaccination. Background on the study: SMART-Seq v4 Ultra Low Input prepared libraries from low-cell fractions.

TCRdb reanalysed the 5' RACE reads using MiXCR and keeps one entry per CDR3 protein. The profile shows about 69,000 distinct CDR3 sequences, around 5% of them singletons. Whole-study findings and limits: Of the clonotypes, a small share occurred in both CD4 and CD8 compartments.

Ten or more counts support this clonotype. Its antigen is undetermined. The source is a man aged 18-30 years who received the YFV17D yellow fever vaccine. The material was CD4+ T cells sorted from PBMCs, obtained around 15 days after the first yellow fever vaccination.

CDR3 protein: CASRDRAGIYEQFF. CDR3 nucleotides: TGCGCCAGCAGAGATCGAGCGGGGATATATGAGCAGTTCTTC. V gene TRBV5-1 combines with J gene TRBJ2-1; TRBD2 agrees at 7 bases. The CDR3 has 14 residues. Looked up from germline, CDR1 is SGHRS and CDR2 is YFSETQ. The V and J ends lost 5 bases and 8 bases, in that order; junction bases with no gene match: 10.